These T cell receptor beta chains were read from a single sample in a study of CD8+CD57+ T cells in acquired aplastic anemia. Using its own MiXCR run on the reads, TCRdb lists one record per CDR3 protein. The sample shows roughly 170,000 distinct CDR3 sequences, about half of them seen only once. Sequenced sample: sorted CD4+, CD8+, or CD8+CD57+ T cells (not recorded which) from PBMCs. The receptors were sampled from a human donor with aplastic anemia. Each CDR3 is given with its conserved first and last residue. D genes are given only for firm matches. The size entry is marked missing in some rows and otherwise reads once, few, many or a size class.

CDR3aa,CDR3nt,v_gene,j_gene,d_gene,abundance
CATDERTGATYSYNEQFF,TGTGCCACCGACGAGCGGACAGGGGCGACTTACTCCTACAATGAGCAGTTCTTC,TRBV12-3/TRBV12-4,TRBJ2-1,TRBD1,many
CASSDGTGEKLFF,TGCGCCAGCAGTGATGGGACAGGGGAAAAACTGTTTTTT,TRBV10-2,TRBJ1-4,TRBD1,few
CASSRLKGQGSTEAFF,TGTGCCAGCAGCCGCCTAAAGGGACAGGGGAGCACTGAAGCTTTCTTT,TRBV3-1,TRBJ1-1,TRBD1,few
CASSLKGAYGYTF,TGTGCCAGCAGCCTAAAAGGAGCCTATGGCTACACCTTC,TRBV28,TRBJ1-2,-,-
CASALQGSEAFF,TGTGCCAGCGCGCTTCAGGGCTCTGAAGCTTTCTTT,TRBV18,TRBJ1-1,-,few
CATSDSAGGRTQYF,TGTGCCACCAGTGATTCGGCGGGCGGGAGGACGCAGTATTTT,TRBV24-1,TRBJ2-3,TRBD2,-
CSARTGEGNTIYF,TGCAGTGCTAGGACAGGGGAAGGAAACACCATATATTTT,TRBV20-1,TRBJ1-3,TRBD1,-
CASGTGARANTEAFF,TGTGCCAGCGGCACCGGGGCCAGAGCGAACACTGAAGCTTTCTTT,TRBV11-3,TRBJ1-1,-,-
CASSDGVGYTF,TGTGCCAGCAGTGATGGGGTTGGCTACACCTTC,TRBV2,TRBJ1-2,-,-
CASSIDRGQNYGYTF,TGTGCCAGTAGTATAGACAGGGGGCAGAACTATGGCTACACCTTC,TRBV19,TRBJ1-2,TRBD1,-
CSARGQFGDTEAFF,TGCAGTGCTAGGGGACAATTTGGAGACACTGAAGCTTTCTTT,TRBV20-1,TRBJ1-1,-,-
CASSPSGGGNEQFF,TGTGCCAGCAGCCCTAGCGGGGGGGGTAATGAGCAGTTCTTC,TRBV7-6,TRBJ2-1,TRBD2,-
CATSQTANTGELFF,TGTGCCACCAGCCAGACAGCCAACACCGGGGAGCTGTTTTTT,TRBV24-1,TRBJ2-2,-,many
CASSEDQGAQAFF,TGTGCCAGCAGTGAAGACCAGGGGGCCCAAGCTTTCTTT,TRBV6-1,TRBJ1-1,TRBD1,few
CASGPGDTQYF,TGTGCCAGCGGGCCAGGGGATACGCAGTATTTT,TRBV7-9,TRBJ2-3,-,many
CATQWRANQPQHF,TGTGCCACCCAGTGGAGGGCCAATCAGCCCCAGCATTTT,TRBV15,TRBJ1-5,-,-
CASSEQGANRAFF,TGTGCCAGTAGTGAACAGGGGGCGAATCGGGCTTTCTTT,TRBV19,TRBJ1-1,TRBD1,few
CSVDWGMNTEAFF,TGCAGCGTTGATTGGGGTATGAACACTGAAGCTTTCTTT,TRBV29-1,TRBJ1-1,-,-
CASSLAVTGANVLTF,TGTGCCAGCAGCTTAGCCGTGACTGGGGCCAACGTCCTGACTTTC,TRBV7-6,TRBJ2-6,-,-
CASSLGDSRNSPLHF,TGTGCCAGCAGCTTGGGGGACAGTCGGAATTCACCCCTCCACTTT,TRBV7-2,TRBJ1-6,TRBD1,many
CASSVQGGYTEAFF,TGTGCCAGCAGCGTACAGGGGGGTTACACTGAAGCTTTCTTT,TRBV5-5,TRBJ1-1,TRBD1,many
CATSGAGVRNEQFF,TGTGCCACCAGTGGAGCGGGAGTAAGGAATGAGCAGTTCTTC,TRBV24-1,TRBJ2-1,TRBD2,-
CAISRLDSYEQYF,TGTGCCATCAGTCGACTGGACTCCTACGAGCAGTACTTC,TRBV10-3,TRBJ2-7,-,-
CASSHEADYGYTF,TGTGCCAGCAGCCACGAGGCAGACTATGGCTACACCTTC,TRBV7-9,TRBJ1-2,-,-
CAISERGTNYGYTF,TGTGCCATCAGTGAAAGGGGTACGAACTATGGCTACACCTTC,TRBV10-3,TRBJ1-2,-,few
CSARSGQKTQYF,TGCAGTGCTAGGAGCGGGCAGAAGACCCAGTACTTC,TRBV20-1,TRBJ2-5,-,many
CASSEFPSGAARFF,TGTGCCAGCAGTGAATTTCCTAGCGGGGCGGCCCGGTTCTTC,TRBV2,TRBJ2-1,TRBD2,few
CSAPRQGNNEQFF,TGCAGTGCTCCTAGACAGGGAAACAATGAGCAGTTCTTC,TRBV20-1,TRBJ2-1,TRBD1,-
CASSSGTVSYEQYF,TGTGCCAGCAGTTCCGGGACAGTATCATACGAGCAGTACTTC,TRBV28,TRBJ2-7,TRBD1,-
CASSLGVGGAAGANVLTF,TGTGCCAGCAGCTTAGGAGTAGGGGGCGCAGCTGGGGCCAACGTCCTGACTTTC,TRBV11-2,TRBJ2-6,TRBD1,-
CASSLTVNEKLFF,TGTGCCAGCAGCTTAACGGTGAATGAAAAACTGTTTTTT,TRBV7-3,TRBJ1-4,-,few
CSARDPPDGYEQYF,TGCAGTGCTAGAGATCCGCCAGACGGCTACGAGCAGTACTTC,TRBV20-1,TRBJ2-7,-,many
CASSIESGSQPQHF,TGTGCCAGTAGTATTGAGTCGGGATCTCAGCCCCAGCATTTT,TRBV19,TRBJ1-5,-,many
CAISAGTGERSPLHF,TGTGCCATCAGTGCTGGGACAGGGGAACGTTCACCCCTCCACTTT,TRBV10-3,TRBJ1-6,TRBD1,-
CSARDRLNNSPLHF,TGCAGTGCTAGAGACAGGCTAAATAATTCACCCCTCCACTTT,TRBV20-1,TRBJ1-6,-,-
CASSSASGARTDTQYF,TGTGCCAGCAGTTCGGCCAGTGGGGCAAGGACAGATACGCAGTATTTT,TRBV12-3/TRBV12-4,TRBJ2-3,-,-
CSVEETSTDTQYF,TGCAGCGTTGAAGAAACCAGCACAGATACGCAGTATTTT,TRBV29-1,TRBJ2-3,-,-
CASSVGWGRANVLTF,TGTGCCAGCAGCGTAGGGTGGGGGCGGGCCAACGTCCTGACTTTC,TRBV7-6,TRBJ2-6,-,-
CASTPPGRRNTGELFF,TGTGCCAGCACCCCCCCAGGGAGGAGGAACACCGGGGAGCTGTTTTTT,TRBV3-1,TRBJ2-2,-,few
CASIRQGAGNSPLHF,TGTGCCAGCATCAGACAGGGGGCGGGGAATTCACCCCTCCACTTT,TRBV6-1,TRBJ1-6,TRBD1,-
CAISSGLSYNEQFF,TGTGCCATCAGTAGCGGGCTCTCCTACAATGAGCAGTTCTTC,TRBV10-3,TRBJ2-1,-,-
CSVVMAGGTADNEQFF,TGCAGCGTTGTAATGGCGGGGGGTACCGCCGACAATGAGCAGTTCTTC,TRBV29-1,TRBJ2-1,TRBD2,-
CASRDRGSYEQYF,TGTGCCAGCCGGGACAGGGGTTCCTACGAGCAGTACTTC,TRBV19,TRBJ2-7,TRBD1,few
CASSLEGTGELFF,TGTGCTAGCAGCTTAGAAGGGACCGGGGAGCTGTTTTTT,TRBV7-7,TRBJ2-2,-,few
CASIRGTYEQYF,TGTGCCAGCATCAGGGGCACCTACGAGCAGTACTTC,TRBV2,TRBJ2-7,-,-
CASSGPPGTANSPLHF,TGTGCCAGCAGCGGGCCGCCCGGGACAGCTAATTCACCCCTCCACTTT,TRBV11-1,TRBJ1-6,TRBD1,-
CASSERGSGRFNEQYF,TGTGCCAGCAGTGAACGGGGTAGCGGGAGGTTCAACGAGCAGTACTTC,TRBV2,TRBJ2-7,TRBD2,-
CASSVESFRQGVNQPQHF,TGTGCCAGCAGCGTTGAGTCTTTCCGACAGGGAGTCAATCAGCCCCAGCATTTT,TRBV9,TRBJ1-5,TRBD1,many
CATRGTGEVDQPQHF,TGTGCCACCAGGGGGACAGGGGAGGTGGATCAGCCCCAGCATTTT,TRBV24-1,TRBJ1-5,TRBD1,-